The 5 T cell receptor beta chains given below trace back to one sample, sequenced in a study of blood T cell repertoires in COVID-19. The repertoire was sequenced with immunoSEQ multiplex PCR; TCRdb's copy has only in-frame clones and lacks some. The sample contains 250,000 to 300,000 clones, 80% to 85% of which appear only once. Source material: PBMCs or T cells enriched from blood (not recorded which). The source is a man aged 45-65 years who had recovered from COVID-19.

This rearrangement joins TRBV19 to TRBJ2-1, with 10 bases that match TRBD2. This CDR3 region has 14 residues. CDR1 is LNHDA, CDR2 SQIVND, per germline (reference sequence). V shed 10 bases, J shed 5 bases, and the junction held 8 bases outside the gene matches. In nucleotides, the CDR3 is TGTGCCATCAAGAGCGGGGGGGAAAACAATGAGCAGTTCTTC. It yields the protein CAIKSGGENNEQFF.

This clone showed up just once. The chain links TRBV7-9 to TRBJ2-2, with 8 bases that match TRBD2. The germline V gene encodes CDR1 SEHNR and CDR2 FQNEAQ (reference sequence). CDR3 length: 16 residues. The J segment lost 6 bases and the V segment lost 5 bases, leaving 11 bases of the junction unmatched. CDR3 sequence: CASSHGITSGAGELFF. DNA for the CDR3: TGTGCCAGCAGCCACGGTATAACTAGCGGCGCCGGGGAGCTGTTTTTT.

V is TRBV30 and J is TRBJ1-6, with 11 bases matching TRBD1. After removal of 2 bases from V and 10 bases from J, the junction contained 10 bases not matched to a gene. The CDR3 is made up of 16 amino acids. Germline V lookup: CDR1 GTSNPN, CDR2 SVGIG (reference sequence). In DNA, the CDR3 is TGTGCCTGGAGTACTATCGGACAGGGGGCTCGATCACCCCTCCACTTT. This sequence encodes CAWSTIGQGARSPLHF.

The chain is built from TRBV19 and TRBJ1-5; 7 bases match TRBD1. Losses at the gene ends were 6 bases for V and 9 bases for J; bases not matched to a gene: 8. CDR1 and CDR2 (germline): LNHDA, SQIVND (reference sequence). The CDR3 loop spans 13 amino acids. The CDR3 loop is CASSLKGGSPQHF. As DNA, the CDR3 is TGTGCCAGTAGCCTAAAAGGGGGCTCGCCCCAGCATTTT.

This clone has just a few counts. The rearrangement links TRBV5-1 to TRBJ2-1; D gene ambiguous. This CDR3 spans 17 amino acids. The germline V and J ends were trimmed by 3 bases and 2 bases, with 18 bases remaining between them. Germline V lookup: CDR1 SGHRS, CDR2 YFSETQ. The DNA of the CDR3 is TGCGCCAGCAGCTCCTCCGCGAGCGCCCGGCCCTACAATGAGCAGTTCTTC. Translating gives CASSSSASARPYNEQFF.